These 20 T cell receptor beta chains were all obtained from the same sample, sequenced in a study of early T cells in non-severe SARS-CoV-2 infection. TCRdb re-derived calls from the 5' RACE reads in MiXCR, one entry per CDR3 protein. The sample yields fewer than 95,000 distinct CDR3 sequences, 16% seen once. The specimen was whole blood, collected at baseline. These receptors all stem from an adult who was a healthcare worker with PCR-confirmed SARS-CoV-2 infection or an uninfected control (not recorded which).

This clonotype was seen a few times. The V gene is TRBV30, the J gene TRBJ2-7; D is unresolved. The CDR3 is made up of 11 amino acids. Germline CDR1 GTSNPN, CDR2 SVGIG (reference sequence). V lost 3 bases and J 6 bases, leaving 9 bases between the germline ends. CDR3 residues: CAWRLGPEQYF. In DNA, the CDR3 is TGTGCCTGGAGGTTGGGTCCCGAGCAGTACTTC.

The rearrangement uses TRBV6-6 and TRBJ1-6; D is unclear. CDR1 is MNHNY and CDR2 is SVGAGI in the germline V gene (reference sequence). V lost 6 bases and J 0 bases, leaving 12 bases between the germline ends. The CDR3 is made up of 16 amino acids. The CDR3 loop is CASSQMRSSYNSPLHF. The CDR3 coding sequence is TGTGCCAGCAGCCAGATGAGGAGCTCCTATAATTCACCCCTCCACTTT.

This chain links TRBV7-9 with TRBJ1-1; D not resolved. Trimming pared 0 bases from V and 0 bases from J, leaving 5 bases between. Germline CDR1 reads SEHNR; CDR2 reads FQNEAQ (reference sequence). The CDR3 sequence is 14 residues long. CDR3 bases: TGTGCCAGCAGCTTAGCGCTCCTGAACACTGAAGCTTTCTTT. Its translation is CASSLALLNTEAFF.

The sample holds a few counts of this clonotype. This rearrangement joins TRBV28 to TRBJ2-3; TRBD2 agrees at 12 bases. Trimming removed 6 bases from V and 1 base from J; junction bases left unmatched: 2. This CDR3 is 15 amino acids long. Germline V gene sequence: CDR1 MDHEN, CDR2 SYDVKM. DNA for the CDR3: TGTGCCAGCAGGGCTAGCGGGAGGGGCACAGATACGCAGTATTTT. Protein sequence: CASRASGRGTDTQYF.

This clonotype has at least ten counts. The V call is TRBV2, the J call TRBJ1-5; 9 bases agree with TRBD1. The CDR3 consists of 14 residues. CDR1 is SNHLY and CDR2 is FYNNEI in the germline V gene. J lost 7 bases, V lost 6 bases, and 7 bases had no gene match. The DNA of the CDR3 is TGTGCCAGCAGCGAAACAGGGGGCAGCCAGCCCCAGCATTTT. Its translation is CASSETGGSQPQHF.

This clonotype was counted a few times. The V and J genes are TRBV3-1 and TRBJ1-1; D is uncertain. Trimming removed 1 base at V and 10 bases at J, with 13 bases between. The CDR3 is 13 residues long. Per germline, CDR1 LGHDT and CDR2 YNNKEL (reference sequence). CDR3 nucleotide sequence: TGTGCCAGCAGCCAAGTTGGCTCCTCTGCAGCTTTCTTT. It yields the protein CASSQVGSSAAFF.

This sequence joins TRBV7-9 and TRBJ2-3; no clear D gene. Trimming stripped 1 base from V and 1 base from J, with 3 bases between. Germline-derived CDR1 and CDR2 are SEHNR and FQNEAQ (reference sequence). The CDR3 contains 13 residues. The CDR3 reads CASSLDGTDTQYF. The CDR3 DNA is TGTGCCAGCAGCTTAGATGGCACAGATACGCAGTATTTT.

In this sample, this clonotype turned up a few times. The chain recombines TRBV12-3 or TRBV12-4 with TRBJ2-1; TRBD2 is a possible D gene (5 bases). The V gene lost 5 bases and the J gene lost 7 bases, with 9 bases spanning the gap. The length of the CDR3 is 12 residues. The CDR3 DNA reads TGTGCCAGCAGTCCTTGGAGGAATGAGCAGTTCTTC. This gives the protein CASSPWRNEQFF.

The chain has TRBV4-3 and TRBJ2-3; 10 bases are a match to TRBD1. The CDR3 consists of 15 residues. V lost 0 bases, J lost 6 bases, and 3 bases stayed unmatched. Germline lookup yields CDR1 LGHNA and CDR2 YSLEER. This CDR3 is CASSQDGTGVDTQYF. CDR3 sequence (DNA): TGCGCCAGCAGCCAAGATGGGACAGGGGTCGATACGCAGTATTTT.

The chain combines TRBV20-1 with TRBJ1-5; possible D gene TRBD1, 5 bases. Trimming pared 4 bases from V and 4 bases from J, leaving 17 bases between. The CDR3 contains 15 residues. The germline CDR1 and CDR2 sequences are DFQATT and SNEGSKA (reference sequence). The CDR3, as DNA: TGCAGTGCTATTAGCGCCGACAGCACAAATCAGCCCCAGCATTTT. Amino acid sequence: CSAISADSTNQPQHF.

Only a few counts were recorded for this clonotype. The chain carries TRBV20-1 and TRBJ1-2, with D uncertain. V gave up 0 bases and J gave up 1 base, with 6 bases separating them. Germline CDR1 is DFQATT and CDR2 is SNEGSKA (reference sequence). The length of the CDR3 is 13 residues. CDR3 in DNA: TGCAGTGCTAGAGAGCGGGATAACTATGGCTACACCTTC. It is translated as CSARERDNYGYTF.

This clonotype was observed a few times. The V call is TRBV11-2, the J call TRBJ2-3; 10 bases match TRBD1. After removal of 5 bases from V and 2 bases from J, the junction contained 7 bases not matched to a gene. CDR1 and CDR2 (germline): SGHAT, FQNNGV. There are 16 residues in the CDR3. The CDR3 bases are TGTGCCAGCAGCGCGGGACAGGGGTTGTTCACAGATACGCAGTATTTT. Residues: CASSAGQGLFTDTQYF.

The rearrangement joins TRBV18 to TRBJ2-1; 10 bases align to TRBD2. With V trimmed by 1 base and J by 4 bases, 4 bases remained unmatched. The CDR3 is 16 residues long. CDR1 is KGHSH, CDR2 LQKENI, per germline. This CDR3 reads CASSPLGLADYNEQFF. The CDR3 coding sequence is TGTGCCAGCTCACCACTAGGACTAGCGGATTACAATGAGCAGTTCTTC.

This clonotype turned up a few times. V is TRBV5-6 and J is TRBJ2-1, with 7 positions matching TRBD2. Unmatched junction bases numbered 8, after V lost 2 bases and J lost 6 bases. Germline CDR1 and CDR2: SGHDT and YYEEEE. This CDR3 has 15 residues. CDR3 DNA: TGTGCCAGCAGCTTCGGACTAGGTGGGCTCAATGAGCAGTTCTTC. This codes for CASSFGLGGLNEQFF. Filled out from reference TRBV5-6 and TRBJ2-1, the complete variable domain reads DAGVTQSPTHLIKTRGQQVTLRCSPKSGHDTVSWYQQALGQGPQFIFQYYEEEERQRGNFPDRFSGHQFPNYSSELNVNALLLGDSALYLCASSFGLGGLNEQFFGPGTRLTVL.

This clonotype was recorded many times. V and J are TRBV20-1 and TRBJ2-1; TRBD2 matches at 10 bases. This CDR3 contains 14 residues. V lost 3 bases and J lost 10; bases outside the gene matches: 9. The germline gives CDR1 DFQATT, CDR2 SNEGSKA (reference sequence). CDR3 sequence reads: CSASFSSGRREQFF. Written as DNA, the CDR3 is TGCAGTGCTAGTTTTTCTAGCGGGAGACGAGAGCAGTTCTTC.

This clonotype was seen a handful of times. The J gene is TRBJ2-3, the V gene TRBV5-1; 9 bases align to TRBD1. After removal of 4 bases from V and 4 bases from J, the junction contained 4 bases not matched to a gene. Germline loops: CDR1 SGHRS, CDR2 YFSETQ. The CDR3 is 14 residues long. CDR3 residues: CASSKDRGPDTQYF. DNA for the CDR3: TGCGCCAGCAGCAAGGACAGGGGACCAGATACGCAGTATTTT.

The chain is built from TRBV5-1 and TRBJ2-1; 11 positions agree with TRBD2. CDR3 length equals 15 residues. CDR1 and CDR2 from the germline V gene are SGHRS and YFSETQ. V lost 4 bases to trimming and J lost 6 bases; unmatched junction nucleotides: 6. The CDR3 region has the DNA TGCGCCAGCAGCCTACTAGCGGGAGCTCCCAATGAGCAGTTCTTC. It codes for CASSLLAGAPNEQFF.

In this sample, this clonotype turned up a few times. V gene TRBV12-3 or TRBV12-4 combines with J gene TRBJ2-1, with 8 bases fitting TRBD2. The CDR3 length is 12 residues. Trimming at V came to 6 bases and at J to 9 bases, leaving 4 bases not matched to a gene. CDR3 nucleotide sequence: TGTGCCAGCAGGGGACTAGGATCTGAGCAGTTCTTC. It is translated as CASRGLGSEQFF.

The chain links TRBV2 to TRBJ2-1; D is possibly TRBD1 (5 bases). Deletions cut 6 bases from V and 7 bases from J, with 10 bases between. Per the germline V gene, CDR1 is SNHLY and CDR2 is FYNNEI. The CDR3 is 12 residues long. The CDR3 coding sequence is TGTGCCAGCAGAGAACAGGAGAATGAGCAGTTCTTC. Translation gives CASREQENEQFF.

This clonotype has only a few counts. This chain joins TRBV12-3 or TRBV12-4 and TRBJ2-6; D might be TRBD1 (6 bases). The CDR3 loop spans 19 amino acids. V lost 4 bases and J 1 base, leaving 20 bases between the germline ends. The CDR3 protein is CASSSPGTYLSSGANVLTF. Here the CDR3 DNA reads TGTGCCAGCAGTTCCCCCGGGACATACCTTTCGTCTGGGGCCAACGTCCTGACTTTC.